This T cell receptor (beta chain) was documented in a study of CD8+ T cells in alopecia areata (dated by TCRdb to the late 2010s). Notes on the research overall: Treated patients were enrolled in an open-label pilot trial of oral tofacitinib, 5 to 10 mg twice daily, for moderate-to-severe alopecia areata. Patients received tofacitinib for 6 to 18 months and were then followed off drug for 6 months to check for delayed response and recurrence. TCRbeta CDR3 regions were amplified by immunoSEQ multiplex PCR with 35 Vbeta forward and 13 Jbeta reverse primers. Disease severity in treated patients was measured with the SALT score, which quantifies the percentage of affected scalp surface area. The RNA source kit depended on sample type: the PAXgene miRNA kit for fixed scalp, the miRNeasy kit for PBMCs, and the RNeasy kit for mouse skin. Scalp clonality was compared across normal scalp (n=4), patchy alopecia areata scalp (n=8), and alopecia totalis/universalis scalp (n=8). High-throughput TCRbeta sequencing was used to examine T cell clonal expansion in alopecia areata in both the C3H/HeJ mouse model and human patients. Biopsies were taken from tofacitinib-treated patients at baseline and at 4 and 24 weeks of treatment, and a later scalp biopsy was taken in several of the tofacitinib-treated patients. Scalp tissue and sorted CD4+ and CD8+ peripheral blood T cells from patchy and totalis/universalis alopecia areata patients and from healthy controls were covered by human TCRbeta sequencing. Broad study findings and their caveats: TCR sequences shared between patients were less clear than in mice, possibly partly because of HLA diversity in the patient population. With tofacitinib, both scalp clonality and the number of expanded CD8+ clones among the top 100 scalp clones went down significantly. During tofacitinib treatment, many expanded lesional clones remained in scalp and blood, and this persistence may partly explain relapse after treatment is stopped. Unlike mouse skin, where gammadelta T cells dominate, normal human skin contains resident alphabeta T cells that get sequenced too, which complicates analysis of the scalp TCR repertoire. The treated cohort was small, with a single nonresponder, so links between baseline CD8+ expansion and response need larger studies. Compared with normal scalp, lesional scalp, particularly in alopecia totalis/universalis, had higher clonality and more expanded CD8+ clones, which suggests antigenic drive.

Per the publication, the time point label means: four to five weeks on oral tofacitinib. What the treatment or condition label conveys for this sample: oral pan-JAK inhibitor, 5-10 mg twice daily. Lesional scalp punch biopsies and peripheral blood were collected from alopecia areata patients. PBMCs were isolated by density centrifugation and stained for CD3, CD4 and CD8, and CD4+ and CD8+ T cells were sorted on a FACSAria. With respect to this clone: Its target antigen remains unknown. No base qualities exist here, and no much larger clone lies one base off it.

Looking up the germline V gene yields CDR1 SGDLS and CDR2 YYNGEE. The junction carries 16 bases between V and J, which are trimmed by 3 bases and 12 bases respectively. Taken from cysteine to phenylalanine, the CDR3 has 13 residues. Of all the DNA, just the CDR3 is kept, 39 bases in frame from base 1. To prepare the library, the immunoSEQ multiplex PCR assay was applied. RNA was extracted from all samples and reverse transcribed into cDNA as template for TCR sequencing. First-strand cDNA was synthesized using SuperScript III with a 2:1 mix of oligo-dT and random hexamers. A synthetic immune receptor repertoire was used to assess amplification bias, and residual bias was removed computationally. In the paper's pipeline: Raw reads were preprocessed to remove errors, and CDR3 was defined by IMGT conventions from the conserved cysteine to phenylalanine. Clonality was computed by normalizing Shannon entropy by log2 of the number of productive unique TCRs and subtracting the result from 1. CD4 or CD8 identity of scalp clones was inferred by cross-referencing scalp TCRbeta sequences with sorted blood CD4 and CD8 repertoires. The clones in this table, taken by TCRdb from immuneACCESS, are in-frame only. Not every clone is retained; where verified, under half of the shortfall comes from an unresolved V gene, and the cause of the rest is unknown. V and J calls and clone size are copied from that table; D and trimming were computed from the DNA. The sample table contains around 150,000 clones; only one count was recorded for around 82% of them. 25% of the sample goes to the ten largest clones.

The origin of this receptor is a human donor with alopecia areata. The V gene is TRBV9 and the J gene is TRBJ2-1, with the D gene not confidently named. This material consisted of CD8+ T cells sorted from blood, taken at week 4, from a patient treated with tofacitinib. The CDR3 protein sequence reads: CASSAPIGRRQFF. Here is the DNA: TGTGCCAGCAGCGCCCCAATCGGTAGGAGGCAGTTCTTC. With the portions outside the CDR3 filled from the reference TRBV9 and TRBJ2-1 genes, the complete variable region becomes DSGVTQTPKHLITATGQRVTLRCSPRSGDLSVYWYQQSLDQGLQFLIQYYNGEERAKGNILERFSAQQFPDLHSELNLSSLELGDSALYFCASSAPIGRRQFFGPGTRLTVL.